The 25 T cell receptor beta chains listed next were all sequenced from one sample in a study of molecular identifiers for immune sequencing clone quantification. In TCRdb, the PCR reads were re-called with MiXCR into one record per CDR3 protein. This table has about 12,000 distinct CDR3 sequences, roughly 15% appearing once. What was sequenced was naive CD8+ T cells from blood, with Jurkat cell RNA spiked in. As for subset: FACS-sorted CD8+CD4-CCR7+CD45RA+ naive T cells. These TCRs come from a human donor in good health. Some libraries in this study had Jurkat cell RNA spiked in.

A remark on this clonotype: This may arise from a read error, as a much more abundant clone is one base away. The chain carries TRBV5-6 and TRBJ1-4; no clear D gene. This CDR3 has 13 residues. CDR1 SGHDT and CDR2 YYEEEE come from the germline V gene. The CDR3 nucleotides are TGTGCCAGCAGCTTCGGTGGTAATGAAAAACTGGTTTTT. Translating it yields CASSFGGNEKLVF.

About this clonotype itself: It may be a read error: a sequence one base away is much more abundant. The V gene is TRBV9, the J gene TRBJ2-5, with D tentatively TRBD1 (6 bases). Germline V gene lookup returns CDR1 SGDLS and CDR2 YYNGEE. This CDR3 is 15 amino acids long. This chain's CDR3 is CASSVSTGLQETRYF. In nucleotides, the CDR3 is TGTGCCAGCAGCGTTTCCACAGGGTTGCAAGAGACCCGGTACTTC.

A word on this clonotype: This may be a read error, as it is one base from a much larger clone. The V and J genes are TRBV7-7 and TRBJ2-4; D is unresolved. In germline, CDR1 is SSHAT, CDR2 FNYEAQ (reference sequence). CDR3 length: 9 amino acids. V lost 5 bases and J 15 bases, leaving 8 bases between the germline ends. CDR3 bases: TGTGCCAGCAGCGTCGCTGGGTACTTC. Its protein is CASSVAGYF.

This clonotype is deemed medium-sized (0.01 to 0.1%). J is TRBJ2-1 and V is TRBV19; 8 positions match TRBD2. With V trimmed by 3 bases and J by 7 bases, 2 bases remained unmatched. Germline CDR1 reads LNHDA; CDR2 reads SQIVND (reference sequence). The CDR3 is 13 residues long. This CDR3 reads CASSISGGNEQFF. The DNA for the CDR3 is TGTGCCAGTAGTATTTCGGGGGGGAATGAGCAGTTCTTC.

In its sample, this clonotype ranks as medium-sized. The chain is built from TRBV5-5 and TRBJ1-4; tentatively, D is TRBD1 (6 bases). Germline CDR1 and CDR2: SGHKS and YYEKEE (reference sequence). Deletions cut 4 bases from V and 7 bases from J, with 17 bases between. The CDR3 contains 15 residues. Here the CDR3 reads CASSVGQPVGEKLFF. The CDR3 bases are TGTGCCAGCAGCGTTGGACAGCCGGTCGGTGAAAAACTGTTTTTT. Variable domain in full (rest from reference TRBV5-5 and TRBJ1-4): DAGVTQSPTHLIKTRGQQVTLRCSPISGHKSVSWYQQVLGQGPQFIFQYYEKEERGRGNFPDRFSARQFPNYSSELNVNALLLGDSALYLCASSVGQPVGEKLFFGSGTQLSVL.

A few counts support this clonotype. This chain uses TRBV27 with TRBJ2-7; D might be TRBD2 (5 bases). The CDR3 is 13 residues long. V shed 0 bases and J shed 2 bases, with 5 bases lying between them. The V gene's germline CDR1 is MNHEY and CDR2 SMNVEV (reference sequence). The CDR3 protein is CASSLSGAYEQYF. The CDR3 coding sequence is TGTGCCAGCAGTTTATCGGGAGCCTACGAGCAGTACTTC.

Turning to this clonotype: A much larger clone lies a single base off, so this may be a read error. The CDR3 here is CASSQDLAGRGYNEQFF. The DNA of the CDR3 is TGCGCCAGCAGCCAAGATTTGGCGGGAAGGGGCTACAATGAGCAGTTCTTC. This chain joins TRBV4-3 and TRBJ2-1; weak D call: TRBD2 (6 bases). CDR1 LGHNA and CDR2 YSLEER come from the germline V gene. This CDR3 contains 17 residues. V lost 0 bases, J lost 3 bases, and 15 bases lay in between.

This clonotype appeared many times. The J gene is TRBJ2-3, the V gene TRBV30; the match to TRBD2 covers 7 bases. V was clipped by 2 bases and J by 6 bases; unmatched bases: 2. Germline V CDR1 and CDR2: GTSNPN, SVGIG (reference sequence). The CDR3 spans 12 residues. CDR3 amino acids: CAWSTSVDTQYF. The CDR3 nucleotides read TGTGCCTGGAGTACTAGCGTTGATACGCAGTATTTT.

The chain uses TRBV18 and TRBJ1-2; a weak D match, TRBD1 (5 bases). Between the trimmed V and J ends, which lost 3 bases and 1 base, there was a span of 9 bases. The CDR3 spans 14 residues. Germline V CDR1 and CDR2: KGHSH, LQKENI. CDR3 sequence: CASSPAGSNYGYTF. The CDR3 DNA is TGTGCCAGCTCACCCGCAGGGAGTAACTATGGCTACACCTTC.

About this clonotype itself: A much more abundant neighbour one base away suggests this may be a read error. J is TRBJ1-3 and V is TRBV5-6; 7 nucleotides line up with TRBD1. Germline V gene lookup returns CDR1 SGHDT and CDR2 YYEEEE. CDR3 length equals 15 residues. CDR3 DNA: TGTGCCAGCAGCTTGAAGGGGGCTTCTGGAAACACCATACATTTT. Translated: CASSLKGASGNTIHF.

The chain couples TRBV2 to TRBJ1-5; the D is unclear. The CDR3 runs to 15 residues. Germline V gene lookup returns CDR1 SNHLY and CDR2 FYNNEI. Trimming pared 4 bases from V and 0 bases from J, leaving 10 bases between. CDR3 in DNA: TGTGCCAGCAGTGCAGGTCTATATAGCAATCAGCCCCAGCATTTT. This encodes CASSAGLYSNQPQHF.

In its sample, this clonotype was seen many times. The rearrangement links TRBV12-3 or TRBV12-4 to TRBJ1-5; perhaps TRBD1 as D (5 bases). Trimming removed 4 bases at V and 3 bases at J, with 10 bases between. The CDR3 consists of 14 residues. In nucleotides, the CDR3 is TGTGCCAGCAGTTGGAAGGGGTTCAATCAGCCCCAGCATTTT. Protein: CASSWKGFNQPQHF.

The V and J genes are TRBV5-4 and TRBJ2-7; 9 bases agree with TRBD2. Trimming took 4 bases from V and 4 from J; bases not matched to a gene: 6. Germline assignment: CDR1 SGHNT and CDR2 YYREEE (reference sequence). The CDR3 runs to 14 residues. The CDR3 is CASSPGLALYEQYF. The CDR3 DNA reads TGTGCCAGCAGCCCGGGACTAGCTCTTTACGAGCAGTACTTC.

This clonotype is deemed medium-sized. This chain uses TRBV7-6 with TRBJ2-7, with 8 bases that match TRBD2. The germline V gene encodes CDR1 SGHVS and CDR2 FNYEAQ. Losses at the gene ends were 1 base for V and 0 bases for J; bases not matched to a gene: 5. The CDR3 extends over 16 amino acids. Here the CDR3 DNA reads TGTGCCAGCAGCTTAGGGAGCGGGGGTAGCTCCTACGAGCAGTACTTC. It encodes CASSLGSGGSSYEQYF.

This clonotype appeared a few times. The rearrangement joins TRBV11-2 to TRBJ2-7; 13 nucleotides line up with TRBD2. The CDR3 has 15 residues. Germline CDR1 and CDR2: SGHAT and FQNNGV. After removal of 4 bases from V and 2 bases from J, the junction contained 2 bases not matched to a gene. The CDR3 is CASSYGLAGAYEQYF. The CDR3, as DNA: TGTGCCAGCAGCTATGGACTAGCGGGAGCCTACGAGCAGTACTTC. Drawing the rest from reference TRBV11-2 and TRBJ2-7, the complete variable domain is EAGVAQSPRYKIIEKRQSVAFWCNPISGHATLYWYQQILGQGPKLLIQFQNNGVVDDSQLPKDRFSAERLKGVDSTLKIQPAKLEDSAVYLCASSYGLAGAYEQYFGPGTRLTVT.

This clonotype was detected only a few times. A much larger clone differs by one base, so this may be a read error. The genes are TRBV19 and TRBJ1-4; TRBD1 is a possible D gene (5 bases). The germline V gene encodes CDR1 LNHDA and CDR2 SQIVND (reference sequence). The CDR3 has 14 residues. CDR3 residues: CASSSDSTNEKQFF. DNA for the CDR3: TGTGCCAGTAGTAGCGACAGTACTAATGAAAAACAGTTTTTT.

This clonotype was counted many times. This chain connects TRBV20-1 to TRBJ2-7, with D possibly TRBD1 on 6 matching bases. Trimming stripped 2 bases from V and 0 bases from J, with 11 bases between. Germline V gives CDR1 DFQATT, CDR2 SNEGSKA (reference sequence). This CDR3 has 14 residues. The CDR3 spells CSARSSGDSYEQYF. CDR3 DNA sequence: TGCAGTGCTAGAAGTTCAGGGGACTCCTACGAGCAGTACTTC.

Judged by abundance, this clonotype is medium-sized. The chain has TRBV7-6 and TRBJ1-1; perhaps TRBD1 as D (6 bases). The CDR3 sequence is 13 residues long. Between the trimmed V and J ends, which lost 5 bases and 2 bases, there was a span of 9 bases. The germline gives CDR1 SGHVS, CDR2 FNYEAQ. CDR3 loop: CASSRDINTEAFF. The CDR3 DNA is TGTGCCAGCAGCCGGGACATTAACACTGAAGCTTTCTTT.

Turning to this clonotype: A read error may be the cause here, since a much bigger clone is one base away. The V and J genes are TRBV5-6 and TRBJ2-5; D possibly corresponds to TRBD2 (6 bases). Between the trimmed V and J ends, which lost 0 bases and 1 base, there was a span of 22 bases. The germline gives CDR1 SGHDT, CDR2 YYEEEE. There are 19 residues in the CDR3. CDR3 protein: CASSLAVIQNLGGQETQYF. DNA of the CDR3: TGTGCCAGCAGCTTGGCAGTGATTCAGAACCTCGGGGGCCAAGAGACCCAGTACTTC.

A remark on this clonotype: Given the absence of the conserved phenylalanine or tryptophan at the CDR3 end, a read error is likely. V gene TRBV12-3 or TRBV12-4 combines with J gene TRBJ2-7; D unclear. This CDR3 region has 12 residues. V lost 5 bases, J lost 6 bases, and 11 bases lay in between. CDR3: CASSLNLGEQYC. As DNA, the CDR3 is TGTGCCAGCAGTCTAAACCTGGGCGAGCAGTACTGC.

This clonotype was recorded at least ten times. The chain's CDR3 is CASSHRWDRGYEQYF. As DNA, the CDR3 is TGTGCCAGCAGCCATCGCTGGGACAGGGGTTACGAGCAGTACTTC. This rearrangement joins TRBV3-1 to TRBJ2-7, with 10 bases matching TRBD1. Trimming took 3 bases from V and 4 from J; bases not matched to a gene: 6. The CDR3 consists of 15 residues. Looked up from germline, CDR1 is LGHDT and CDR2 is YNNKEL (reference sequence).

This clonotype was observed many times. V gene TRBV13 combines with J gene TRBJ2-2; 7 nucleotides line up with TRBD1. The CDR3 sequence is 16 residues long. Germline trimming cut 3 bases from V and 1 base from J; bases unmatched to any gene: 5. The germline V gene has CDR1 PRHDT and CDR2 FYEKMQ (reference sequence). DNA for the CDR3: TGTGCCAGCAGCTTGGAAGGGGGCCAGAACACCGGGGAGCTGTTTTTT. This translates into CASSLEGGQNTGELFF. Full variable domain (outside the CDR3, taken from reference TRBV13 and TRBJ2-2): AAGVIQSPRHLIKEKRETATLKCYPIPRHDTVYWYQQGPGQDPQFLISFYEKMQSDKGSIPDRFSAQQFSDYHSELNMSSLELGDSALYFCASSLEGGQNTGELFFGEGSRLTVL.

With regard to this clonotype: Germline and junction disagree at one end, which may indicate a read error. The chain couples TRBV11-2 to TRBJ2-7; the D call may be TRBD1 or TRBD2 (5 bases each). CDR1 and CDR2 (germline): SGHAT, FQNNGV. This CDR3 comprises 13 residues. The CDR3 region is CASSPGTTYGQYF. The CDR3 DNA follows: TGTGCCAGCAGCCCAGGGACCACTTACGGGCAGTACTTC.

The chain couples TRBV7-9 to TRBJ2-7, with TRBD1 matching 10 bases. The CDR3 runs 19 residues. Germline V lookup: CDR1 SEHNR, CDR2 FQNEAQ (reference sequence). J lost 3 bases, V lost 5 bases, and 19 bases had no gene match. Here the CDR3 reads CASSQHRDRGRSGDYEQYF. The CDR3, as DNA: TGTGCCAGCAGCCAACACCGGGACAGGGGACGCTCCGGGGACTACGAGCAGTACTTC.

A word on this clonotype: Since a much larger clone is just one base distant, this may be a read error. This chain links TRBV5-1 with TRBJ2-7, with 7 nucleotides matching TRBD2. Germline CDR1 reads SGHRS; CDR2 reads YFSETQ. The CDR3 is 15 amino acids. The CDR3 nucleotides read TGCGCCGGCAGCTTGTGGGGCGGGAGCTCCTACGAGCAGTACTTC. Protein sequence: CAGSLWGGSSYEQYF.